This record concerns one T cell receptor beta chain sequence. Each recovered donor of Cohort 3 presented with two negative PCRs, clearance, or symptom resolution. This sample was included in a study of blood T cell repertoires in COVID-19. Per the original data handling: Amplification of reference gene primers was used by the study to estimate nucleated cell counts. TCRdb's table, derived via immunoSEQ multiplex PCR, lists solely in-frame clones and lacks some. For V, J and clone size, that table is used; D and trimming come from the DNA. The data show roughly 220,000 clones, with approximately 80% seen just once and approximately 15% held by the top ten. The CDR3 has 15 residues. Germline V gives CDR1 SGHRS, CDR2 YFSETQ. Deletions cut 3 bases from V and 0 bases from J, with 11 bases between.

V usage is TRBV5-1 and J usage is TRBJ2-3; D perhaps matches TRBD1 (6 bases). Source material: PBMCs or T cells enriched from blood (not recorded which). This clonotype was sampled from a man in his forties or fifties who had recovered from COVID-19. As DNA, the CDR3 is TGCGCCAGCAGCTCATGGGACACCAGCACAGATACGCAGTATTTT. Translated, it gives CASSSWDTSTDTQYF.